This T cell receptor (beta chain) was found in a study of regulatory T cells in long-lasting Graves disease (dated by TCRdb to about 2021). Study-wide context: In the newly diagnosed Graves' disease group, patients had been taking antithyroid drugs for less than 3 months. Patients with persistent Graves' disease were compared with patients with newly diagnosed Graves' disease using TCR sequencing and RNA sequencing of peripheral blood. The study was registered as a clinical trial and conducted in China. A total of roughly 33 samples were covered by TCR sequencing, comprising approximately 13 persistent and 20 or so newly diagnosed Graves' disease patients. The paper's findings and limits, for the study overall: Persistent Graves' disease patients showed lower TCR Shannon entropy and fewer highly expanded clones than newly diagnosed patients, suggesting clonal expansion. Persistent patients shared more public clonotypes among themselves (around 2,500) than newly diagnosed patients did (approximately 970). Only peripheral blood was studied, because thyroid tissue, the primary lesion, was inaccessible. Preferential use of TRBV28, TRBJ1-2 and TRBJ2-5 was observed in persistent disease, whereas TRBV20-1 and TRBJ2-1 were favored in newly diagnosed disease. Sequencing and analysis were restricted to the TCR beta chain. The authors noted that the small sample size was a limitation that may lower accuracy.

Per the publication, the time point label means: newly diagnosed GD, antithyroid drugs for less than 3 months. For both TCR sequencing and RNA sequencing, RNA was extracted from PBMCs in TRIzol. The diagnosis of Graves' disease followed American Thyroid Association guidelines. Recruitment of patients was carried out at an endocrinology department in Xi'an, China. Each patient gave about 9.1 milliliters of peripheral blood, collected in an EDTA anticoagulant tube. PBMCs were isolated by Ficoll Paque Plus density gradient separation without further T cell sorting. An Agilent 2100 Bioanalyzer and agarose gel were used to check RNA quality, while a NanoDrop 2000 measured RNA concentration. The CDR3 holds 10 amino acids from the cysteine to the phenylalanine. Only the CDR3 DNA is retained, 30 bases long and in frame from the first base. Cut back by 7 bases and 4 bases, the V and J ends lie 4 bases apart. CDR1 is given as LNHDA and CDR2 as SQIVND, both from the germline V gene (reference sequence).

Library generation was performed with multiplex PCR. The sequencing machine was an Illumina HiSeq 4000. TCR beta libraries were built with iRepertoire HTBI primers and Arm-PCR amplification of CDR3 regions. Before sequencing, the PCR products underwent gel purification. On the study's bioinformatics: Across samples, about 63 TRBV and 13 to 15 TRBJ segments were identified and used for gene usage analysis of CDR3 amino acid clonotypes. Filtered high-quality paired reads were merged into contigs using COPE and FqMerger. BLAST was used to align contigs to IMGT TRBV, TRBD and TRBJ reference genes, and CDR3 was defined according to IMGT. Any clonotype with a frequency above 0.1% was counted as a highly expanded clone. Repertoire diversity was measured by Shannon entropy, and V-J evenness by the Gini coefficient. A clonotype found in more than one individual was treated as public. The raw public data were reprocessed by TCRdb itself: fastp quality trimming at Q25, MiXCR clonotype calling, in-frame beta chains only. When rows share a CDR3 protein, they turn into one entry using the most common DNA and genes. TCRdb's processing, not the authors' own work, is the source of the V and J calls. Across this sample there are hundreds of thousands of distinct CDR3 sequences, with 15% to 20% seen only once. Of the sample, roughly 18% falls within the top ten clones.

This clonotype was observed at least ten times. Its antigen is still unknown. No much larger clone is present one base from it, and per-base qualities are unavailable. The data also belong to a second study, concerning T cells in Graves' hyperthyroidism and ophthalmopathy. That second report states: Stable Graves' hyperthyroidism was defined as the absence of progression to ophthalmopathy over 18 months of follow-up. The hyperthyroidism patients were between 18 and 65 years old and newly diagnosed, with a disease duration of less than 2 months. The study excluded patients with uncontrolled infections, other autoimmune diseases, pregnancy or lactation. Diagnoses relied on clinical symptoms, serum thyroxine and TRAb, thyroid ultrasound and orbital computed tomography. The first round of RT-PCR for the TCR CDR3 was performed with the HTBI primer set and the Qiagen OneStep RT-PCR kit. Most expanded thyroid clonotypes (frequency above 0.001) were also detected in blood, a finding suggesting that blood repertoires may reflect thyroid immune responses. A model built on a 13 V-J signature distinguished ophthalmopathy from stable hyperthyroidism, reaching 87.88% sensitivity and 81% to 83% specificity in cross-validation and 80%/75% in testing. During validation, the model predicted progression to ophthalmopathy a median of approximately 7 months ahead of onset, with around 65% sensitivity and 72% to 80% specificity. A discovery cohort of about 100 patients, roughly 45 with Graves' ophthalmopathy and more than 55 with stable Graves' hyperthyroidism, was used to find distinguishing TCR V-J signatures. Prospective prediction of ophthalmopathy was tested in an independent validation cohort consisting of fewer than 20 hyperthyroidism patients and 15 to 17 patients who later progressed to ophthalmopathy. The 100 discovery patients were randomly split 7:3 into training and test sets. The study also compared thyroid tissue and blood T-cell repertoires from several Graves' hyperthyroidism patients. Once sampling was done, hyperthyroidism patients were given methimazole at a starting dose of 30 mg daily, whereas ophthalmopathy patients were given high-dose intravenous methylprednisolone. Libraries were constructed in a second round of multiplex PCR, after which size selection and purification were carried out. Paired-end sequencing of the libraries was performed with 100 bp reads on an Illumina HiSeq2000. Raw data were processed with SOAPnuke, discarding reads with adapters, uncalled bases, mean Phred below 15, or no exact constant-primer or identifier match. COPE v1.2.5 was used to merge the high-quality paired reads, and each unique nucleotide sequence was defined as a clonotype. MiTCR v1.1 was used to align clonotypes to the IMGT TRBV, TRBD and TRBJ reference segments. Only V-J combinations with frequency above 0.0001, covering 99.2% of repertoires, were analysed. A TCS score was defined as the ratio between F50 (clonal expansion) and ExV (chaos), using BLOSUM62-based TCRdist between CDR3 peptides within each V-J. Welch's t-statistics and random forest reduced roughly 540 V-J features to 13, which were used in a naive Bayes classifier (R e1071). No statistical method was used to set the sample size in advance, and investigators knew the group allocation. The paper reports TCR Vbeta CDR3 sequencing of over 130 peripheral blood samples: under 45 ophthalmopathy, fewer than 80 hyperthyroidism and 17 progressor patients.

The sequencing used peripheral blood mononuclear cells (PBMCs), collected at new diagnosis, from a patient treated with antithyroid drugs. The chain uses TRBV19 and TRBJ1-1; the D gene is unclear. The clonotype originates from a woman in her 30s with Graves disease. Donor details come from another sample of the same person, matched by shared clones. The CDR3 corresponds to CASMSTEAFF. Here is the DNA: TGTGCCAGTATGAGCACTGAAGCTTTCTTT. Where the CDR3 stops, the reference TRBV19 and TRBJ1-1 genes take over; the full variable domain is DGGITQSPKYLFRKEGQNVTLSCEQNLNHDAMYWYRQDPGQGLRLIYYSQIVNDFQKGDIAEGYSVSREKKESFPLTVTSAQKNPTAFYLCASMSTEAFFGQGTRLTVV.